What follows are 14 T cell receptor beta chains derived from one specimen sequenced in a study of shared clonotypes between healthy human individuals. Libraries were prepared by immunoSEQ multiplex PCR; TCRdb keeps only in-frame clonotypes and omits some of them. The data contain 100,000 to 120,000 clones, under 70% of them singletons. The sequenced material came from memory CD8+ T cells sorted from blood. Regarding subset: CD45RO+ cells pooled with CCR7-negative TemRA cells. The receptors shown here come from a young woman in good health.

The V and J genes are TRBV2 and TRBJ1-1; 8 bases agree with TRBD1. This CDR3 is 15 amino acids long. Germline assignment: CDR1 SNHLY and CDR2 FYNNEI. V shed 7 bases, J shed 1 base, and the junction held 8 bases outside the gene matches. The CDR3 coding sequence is TGTGCCAGCAAGGCAGGGGGCGTAAGGAACACTGAAGCTTTCTTT. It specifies CASKAGGVRNTEAFF.

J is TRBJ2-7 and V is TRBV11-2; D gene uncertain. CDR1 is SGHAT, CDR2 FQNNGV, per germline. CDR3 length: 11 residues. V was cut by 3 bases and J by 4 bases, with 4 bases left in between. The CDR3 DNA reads TGTGCCAGCAGCTTTAAGTACGAGCAGTACTTC. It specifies CASSFKYEQYF.

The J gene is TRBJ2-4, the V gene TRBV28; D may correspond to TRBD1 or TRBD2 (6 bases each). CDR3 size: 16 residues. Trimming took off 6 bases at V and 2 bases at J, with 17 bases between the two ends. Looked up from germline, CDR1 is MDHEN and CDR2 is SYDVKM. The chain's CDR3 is CASREEGGASKNIQYF. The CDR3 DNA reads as TGTGCCAGCAGGGAAGAGGGGGGCGCGTCCAAAAACATTCAGTACTTC.

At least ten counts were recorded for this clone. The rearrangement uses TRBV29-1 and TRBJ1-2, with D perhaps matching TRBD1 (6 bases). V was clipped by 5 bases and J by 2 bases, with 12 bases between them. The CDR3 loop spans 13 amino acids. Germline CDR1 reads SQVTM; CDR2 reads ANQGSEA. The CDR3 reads CSVQTGVNYGYTF. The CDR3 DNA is TGCAGCGTTCAGACAGGCGTGAACTATGGCTACACCTTC.

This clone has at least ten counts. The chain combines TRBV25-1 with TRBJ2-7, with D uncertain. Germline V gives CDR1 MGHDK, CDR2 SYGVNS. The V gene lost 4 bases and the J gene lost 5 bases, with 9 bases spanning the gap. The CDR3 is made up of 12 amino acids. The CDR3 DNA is TGTGCCAGCAGTGTTGAGCAGAACGAGCAGTACTTC. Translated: CASSVEQNEQYF.

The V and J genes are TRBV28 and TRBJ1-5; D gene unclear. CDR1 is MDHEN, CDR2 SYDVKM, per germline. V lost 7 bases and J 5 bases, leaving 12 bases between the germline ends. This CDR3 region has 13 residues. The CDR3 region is CASTSGGDQPQHF. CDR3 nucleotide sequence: TGTGCCAGCACCTCGGGCGGGGATCAGCCCCAGCATTTT.

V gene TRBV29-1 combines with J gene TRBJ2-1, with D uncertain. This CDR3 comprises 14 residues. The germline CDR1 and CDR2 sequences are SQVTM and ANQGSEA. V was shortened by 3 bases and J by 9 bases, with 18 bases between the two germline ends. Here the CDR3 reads CSVDLLSFVGEQFF. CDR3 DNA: TGCAGCGTTGATTTACTAAGTTTTGTTGGTGAGCAGTTCTTC.

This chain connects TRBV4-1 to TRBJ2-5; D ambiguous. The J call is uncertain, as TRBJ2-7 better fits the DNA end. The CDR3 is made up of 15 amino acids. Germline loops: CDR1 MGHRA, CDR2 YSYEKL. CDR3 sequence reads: CASSLEFGSSYEQYF. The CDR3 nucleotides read TGCGCCAGCAGCCTAGAGTTTGGTAGCTCCTACGAGCAGTACTTC.

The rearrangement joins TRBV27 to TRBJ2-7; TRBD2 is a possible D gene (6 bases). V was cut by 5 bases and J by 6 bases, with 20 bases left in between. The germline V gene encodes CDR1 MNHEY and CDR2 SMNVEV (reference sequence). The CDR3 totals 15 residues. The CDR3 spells CASSPRGTFPGEQYF. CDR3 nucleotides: TGTGCCAGCAGTCCCCGGGGGACTTTCCCTGGCGAGCAGTACTTC.

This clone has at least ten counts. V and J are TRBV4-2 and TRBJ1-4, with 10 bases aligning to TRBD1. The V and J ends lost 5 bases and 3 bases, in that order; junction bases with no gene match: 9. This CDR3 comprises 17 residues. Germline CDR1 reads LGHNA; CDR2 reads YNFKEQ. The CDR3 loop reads CASSLATGGFSNEKLFF. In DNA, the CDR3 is TGTGCCAGCAGCTTGGCGACAGGGGGCTTCTCTAATGAAAAACTGTTTTTT.

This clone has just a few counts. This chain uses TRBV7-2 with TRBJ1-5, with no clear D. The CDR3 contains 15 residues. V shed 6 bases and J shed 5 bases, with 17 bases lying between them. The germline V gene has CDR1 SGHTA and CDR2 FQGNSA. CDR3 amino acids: CASSPAVGSHQPQHF. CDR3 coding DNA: TGTGCCAGCAGTCCAGCAGTCGGGTCCCATCAGCCCCAGCATTTT.

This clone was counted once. CDR3 in amino acids: CASSFGPYRGGTEAFF. The CDR3 bases are TGTGCCAGCAGTTTTGGGCCCTACAGGGGAGGCACTGAAGCTTTCTTT. The rearrangement links TRBV28 to TRBJ1-1; 7 bases line up with TRBD1. The CDR3 is 16 residues long. J gave up 4 bases and V 3 bases, and 11 bases lay outside the gene matches. Germline V CDR1 and CDR2: MDHEN, SYDVKM.

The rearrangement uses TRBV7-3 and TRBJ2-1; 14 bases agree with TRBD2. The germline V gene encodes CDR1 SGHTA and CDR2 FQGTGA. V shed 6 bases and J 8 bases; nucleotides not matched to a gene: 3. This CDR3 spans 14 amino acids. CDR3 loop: CASSTGLAGDEQFF. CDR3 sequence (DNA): TGTGCCAGCAGTACGGGACTAGCGGGAGATGAGCAGTTCTTC.

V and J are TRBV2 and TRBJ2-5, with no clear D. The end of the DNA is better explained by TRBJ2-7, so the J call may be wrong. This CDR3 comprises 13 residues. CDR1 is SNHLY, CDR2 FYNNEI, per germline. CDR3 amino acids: CASSESIPYEQYF. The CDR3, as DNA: TGTGCCAGCAGTGAATCGATCCCCTACGAGCAGTACTTC.